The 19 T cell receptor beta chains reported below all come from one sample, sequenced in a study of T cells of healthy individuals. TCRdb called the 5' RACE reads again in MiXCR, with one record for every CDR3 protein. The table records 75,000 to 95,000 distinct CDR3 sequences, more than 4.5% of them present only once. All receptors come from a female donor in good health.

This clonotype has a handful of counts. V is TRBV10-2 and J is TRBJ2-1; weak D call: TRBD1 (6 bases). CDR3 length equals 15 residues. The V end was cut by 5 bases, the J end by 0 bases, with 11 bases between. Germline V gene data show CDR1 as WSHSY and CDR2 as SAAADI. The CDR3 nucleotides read TGCGCCAGCAGTCCCACAGGGAGCTCCTACAATGAGCAGTTCTTC. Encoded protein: CASSPTGSSYNEQFF.

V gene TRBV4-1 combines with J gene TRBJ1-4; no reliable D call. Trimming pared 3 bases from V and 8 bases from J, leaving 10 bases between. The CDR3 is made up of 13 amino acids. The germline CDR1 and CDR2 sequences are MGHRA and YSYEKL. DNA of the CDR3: TGCGCCAGCAGCCACCCCTTGGCGGAAAAACTGTTTTTT. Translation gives CASSHPLAEKLFF.

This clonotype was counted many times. CDR3 sequence (DNA): TGTGCCAGCAGCTTAGGACACGGACTAGCGGGAGGGTCTCACGAGCAGTACTTC. Its translation is CASSLGHGLAGGSHEQYF. The V call is TRBV7-8, the J call TRBJ2-7; 15 bases agree with TRBD2. The V and J ends lost 1 base and 5 bases, in that order; junction bases with no gene match: 9. This CDR3 is built from 18 residues. Germline V lookup: CDR1 SGHVS, CDR2 FQNEAQ.

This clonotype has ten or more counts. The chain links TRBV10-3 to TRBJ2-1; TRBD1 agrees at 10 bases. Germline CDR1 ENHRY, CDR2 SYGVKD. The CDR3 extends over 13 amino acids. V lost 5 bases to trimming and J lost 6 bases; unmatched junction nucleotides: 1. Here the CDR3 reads CAISRDRGNEQFF. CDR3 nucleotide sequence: TGTGCCATCAGTCGGGACAGGGGCAATGAGCAGTTCTTC.

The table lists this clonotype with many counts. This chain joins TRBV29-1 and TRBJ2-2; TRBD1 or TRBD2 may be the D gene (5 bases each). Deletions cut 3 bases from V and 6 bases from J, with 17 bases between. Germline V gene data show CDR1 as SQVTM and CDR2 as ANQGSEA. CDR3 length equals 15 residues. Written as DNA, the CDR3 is TGCAGCGTTGATCATCCCCAGAGAGGGGCCGGGGAGCTGTTTTTT. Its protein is CSVDHPQRGAGELFF.

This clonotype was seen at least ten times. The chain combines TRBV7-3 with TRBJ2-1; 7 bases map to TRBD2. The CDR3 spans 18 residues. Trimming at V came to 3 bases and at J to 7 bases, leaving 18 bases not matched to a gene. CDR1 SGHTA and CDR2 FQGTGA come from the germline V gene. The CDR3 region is CASSLMGSGTKDANEQFF. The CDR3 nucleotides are TGTGCCAGCAGCTTGATGGGTAGTGGGACTAAAGACGCTAATGAGCAGTTCTTC.

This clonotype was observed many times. This chain's CDR3 is CATSAWGGSDGYTF. CDR3 DNA: TGTGCCACCAGTGCCTGGGGGGGATCTGATGGCTACACCTTC. This sequence joins TRBV24-1 and TRBJ1-2, with a weak D call TRBD1 (5 bases). The V gene lost 5 bases and the J gene lost 6 bases, with 15 bases spanning the gap. Germline CDR1 is KGHDR and CDR2 is SFDVKD. The length of the CDR3 is 14 residues.

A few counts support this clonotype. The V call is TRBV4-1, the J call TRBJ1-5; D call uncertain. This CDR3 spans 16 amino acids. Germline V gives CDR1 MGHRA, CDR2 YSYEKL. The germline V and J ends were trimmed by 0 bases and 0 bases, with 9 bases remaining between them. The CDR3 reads CASSQDASYSNQPQHF. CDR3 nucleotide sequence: TGCGCCAGCAGCCAAGATGCGAGTTATAGCAATCAGCCCCAGCATTTT.

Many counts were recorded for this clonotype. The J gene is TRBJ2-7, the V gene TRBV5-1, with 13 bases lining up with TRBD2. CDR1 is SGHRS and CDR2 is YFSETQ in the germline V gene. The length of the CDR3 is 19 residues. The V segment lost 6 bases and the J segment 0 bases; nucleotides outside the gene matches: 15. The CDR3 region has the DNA TGCGCCAGCACCTTCCTAATCGGACTAGCGGGAGACTTCTCCTACGAGCAGTACTTC. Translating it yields CASTFLIGLAGDFSYEQYF.

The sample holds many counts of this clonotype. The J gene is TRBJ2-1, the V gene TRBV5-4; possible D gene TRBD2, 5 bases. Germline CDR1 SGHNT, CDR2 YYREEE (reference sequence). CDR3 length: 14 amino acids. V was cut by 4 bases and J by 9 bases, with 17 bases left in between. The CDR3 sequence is CASSPDFEGREQFF. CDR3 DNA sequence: TGTGCCAGCAGCCCGGACTTCGAAGGACGTGAGCAGTTCTTC.

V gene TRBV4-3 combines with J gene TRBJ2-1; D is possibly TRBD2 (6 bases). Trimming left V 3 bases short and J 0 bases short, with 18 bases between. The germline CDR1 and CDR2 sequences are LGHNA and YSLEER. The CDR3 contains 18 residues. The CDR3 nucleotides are TGCGCCAGCAGCCAGGGACTCCACATAGGTAACTCCTACAATGAGCAGTTCTTC. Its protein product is CASSQGLHIGNSYNEQFF.

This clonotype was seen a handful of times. The CDR3 DNA reads TGTGCCAGCAGCTTAAAAGTTGAACAAAAACTGTTTTTT. Amino acids: CASSLKVEQKLFF. The chain combines TRBV7-2 with TRBJ1-4; no definite D call. Between the trimmed V and J ends, which lost 2 bases and 9 bases, there was a span of 10 bases. This CDR3 is built from 13 residues. Germline V gene data show CDR1 as SGHTA and CDR2 as FQGNSA. Using reference TRBV7-2 and TRBJ1-4 for the parts outside the CDR3, the full variable domain is GAGVSQSPSNKVTEKGKDVELRCDPISGHTALYWYRQSLGQGLEFLIYFQGNSAPDKSGLPSDRFSAERTGGSVSTLTIQRTQQEDSAVYLCASSLKVEQKLFFGSGTQLSVL.

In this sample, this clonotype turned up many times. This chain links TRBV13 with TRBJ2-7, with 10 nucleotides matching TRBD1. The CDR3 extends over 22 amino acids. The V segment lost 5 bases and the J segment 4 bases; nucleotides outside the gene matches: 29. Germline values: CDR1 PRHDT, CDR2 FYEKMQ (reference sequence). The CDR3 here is CASSPGDRGLHSTNPVHYEQYF. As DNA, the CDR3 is TGTGCCAGCAGCCCCGGTGACAGGGGGCTTCATTCAACTAACCCGGTCCATTACGAGCAGTACTTC.

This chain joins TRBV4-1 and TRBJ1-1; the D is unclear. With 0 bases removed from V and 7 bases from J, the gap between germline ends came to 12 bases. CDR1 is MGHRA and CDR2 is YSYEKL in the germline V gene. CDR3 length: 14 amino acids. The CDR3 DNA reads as TGCGCCAGCAGCCAAGAAGAAGGGTTTGGTGAAGCTTTCTTT. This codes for CASSQEEGFGEAFF.

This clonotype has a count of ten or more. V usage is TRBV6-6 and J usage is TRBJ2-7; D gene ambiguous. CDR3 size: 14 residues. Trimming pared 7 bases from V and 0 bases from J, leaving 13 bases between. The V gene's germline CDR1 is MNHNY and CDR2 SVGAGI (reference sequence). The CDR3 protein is CASTSTMTSYEQYF. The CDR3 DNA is TGTGCCAGCACCTCTACTATGACCTCCTACGAGCAGTACTTC.

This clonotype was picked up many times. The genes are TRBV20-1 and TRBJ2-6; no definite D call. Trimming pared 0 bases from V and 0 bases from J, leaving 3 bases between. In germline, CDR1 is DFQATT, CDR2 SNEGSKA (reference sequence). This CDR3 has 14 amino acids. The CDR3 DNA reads TGCAGTGCTAGAGATGGCTCTGGGGCCAACGTCCTGACTTTC. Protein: CSARDGSGANVLTF.

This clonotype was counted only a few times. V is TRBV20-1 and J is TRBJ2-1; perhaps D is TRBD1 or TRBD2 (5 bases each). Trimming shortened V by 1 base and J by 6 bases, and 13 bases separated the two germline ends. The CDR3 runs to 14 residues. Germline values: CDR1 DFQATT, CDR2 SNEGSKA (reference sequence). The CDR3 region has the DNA TGCAGTGCTAGAGTGACAGCGGAAGGCAATGAGCAGTTCTTC. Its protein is CSARVTAEGNEQFF.

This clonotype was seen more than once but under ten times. CDR3 sequence reads: CASSLDGQGVADTQYF. The DNA for the CDR3 is TGCGCCAGCAGCTTGGATGGACAGGGGGTCGCAGATACGCAGTATTTT. The V and J genes are TRBV5-1 and TRBJ2-3; 10 positions match TRBD1. Trimming removed 0 bases from V and 4 bases from J; junction bases left unmatched: 5. Germline V lookup: CDR1 SGHRS, CDR2 YFSETQ. The CDR3 spans 16 residues.

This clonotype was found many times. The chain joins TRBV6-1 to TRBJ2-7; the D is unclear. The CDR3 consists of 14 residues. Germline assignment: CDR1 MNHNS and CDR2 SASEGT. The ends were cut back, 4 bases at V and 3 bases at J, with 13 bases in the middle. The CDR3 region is CASSAETSIYEQYF. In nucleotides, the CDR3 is TGTGCCAGCAGTGCAGAAACCTCGATCTACGAGCAGTACTTC.